The clone carrying this T cell receptor (beta chain) was picked up a small number of times. Its antigen is not identified. Making the TCR beta libraries involved quantitative 5'-RACE with molecular barcodes. MiXCR, applied by TCRdb to the 5' RACE reads, yields one record per CDR3 protein. The sample carries 230,000 or so distinct CDR3 sequences, about a sixth recorded once. This specimen comes from a study of CD8 T cells in ankylosing spondylitis. In germline, CDR1 is SNHLY, CDR2 FYNNEI. This CDR3 has 14 residues. Trimming cost V 4 bases and J 0 bases, with 8 bases left between them. Study findings and constraints: Matched ankylosing spondylitis synovial fluid reportedly contained a significantly enriched population of disease-linked clones.

This sequence joins TRBV2 and TRBJ2-3; no definite D call. Sequencing was carried out using blood, either unsorted or a sorted T cell fraction (not recorded which). This receptor was obtained from a male donor with ankylosing spondylitis or in good health (not recorded which). The DNA for the CDR3 is TGTGCCAGCAGTGCCGCCATCAGCACAGATACGCAGTATTTT. Its protein is CASSAAISTDTQYF. Variable domain in full (rest from reference TRBV2 and TRBJ2-3): EPEVTQTPSHQVTQMGQEVILRCVPISNHLYFYWYRQILGQKVEFLVSFYNNEISEKSEIFDDQFSVERPDGSNFTLKIRSTKLEDSAMYFCASSAAISTDTQYFGPGTRLTVL.